This T cell receptor (beta chain) was observed in a study of cytomegalovirus exposure and HLA in healthy donors. Study findings and constraints: Trimming of TCR beta V- and J-genes showed a link, identified in a later analysis, to a missense DCLRE1C variant. Listed as cytomegalovirus-associated were 150 or so TCR beta chains.

Comments on this clone: The antigen is not known.

This CDR3 has 17 residues. Trimming shortened V by 5 bases and J by 3 bases, and 20 bases separated the two germline ends. Germline CDR1 LNHDA, CDR2 SQIVND (reference sequence). Amplification used 60 Vbeta primers and 13 Jbeta primers. The assay was immunoSEQ multiplex PCR, and TCRdb's table has in-frame clones only and misses some. The sample holds about 200,000 clones, about 77% seen once. The sample taken for sequencing was PBMCs. The TCR sequence derives from a woman aged 25-40 years in good health and CMV-seronegative. This rearrangement joins TRBV19 to TRBJ2-1; possible D gene TRBD2, 7 bases. This CDR3 is CASSVRGSGGYYNEQFF. The CDR3 DNA follows: TGTGCCAGTAGTGTCCGGGGCTCGGGGGGCTACTACAATGAGCAGTTCTTC.